A single sample gave rise to the 25 T cell receptor beta chains below, sequenced in a study of blood T cell repertoires in COVID-19. The table came from immunoSEQ multiplex PCR; TCRdb's copy has only in-frame clones and leaves some out. The table lists 95,000 to 150,000 clones, around 76% of them singletons. The sample taken for sequencing was peripheral blood. The receptors stem from a man in his 70s with acute or convalescent COVID-19.

This clone came up a few times. The chain is built from TRBV19 and TRBJ1-2; tentative D call: TRBD1 (6 bases). CDR3 size: 16 residues. Trimming left V 1 base short and J 0 bases short, with 12 bases between. Per the germline V gene, CDR1 is LNHDA and CDR2 is SQIVND (reference sequence). The CDR3 bases are TGTGCCAGTAGTATAGTCCGGGACACTTCTAACTATGGCTACACCTTC. Its protein product is CASSIVRDTSNYGYTF.

The chain joins TRBV19 to TRBJ1-3; 10 bases map to TRBD1. CDR1 is LNHDA and CDR2 is SQIVND in the germline V gene (reference sequence). The CDR3 loop spans 14 amino acids. V was pared by 8 bases and J by 1 base, with 2 bases of the junction left unmatched. The CDR3 reads CASGQGVSGNTIYF. CDR3 sequence (DNA): TGTGCCAGTGGACAGGGGGTTTCTGGAAACACCATATATTTT.

This clone occurred a few times. J is TRBJ1-6 and V is TRBV4-3, with D unresolved. V lost 0 bases and J lost 2, with 5 bases in between. CDR1 and CDR2 (germline): LGHNA, YSLEER. There are 15 residues in the CDR3. The CDR3, as DNA: TGCGCCAGCAGCCAAGACCAGGCCTATAATTCACCCCTCCACTTT. Translating it yields CASSQDQAYNSPLHF.

V and J are TRBV27 and TRBJ1-5, with 11 bases matching TRBD1. In germline, CDR1 is MNHEY, CDR2 SMNVEV (reference sequence). V was pared by 9 bases and J by 1 base, with 2 bases of the junction left unmatched. This CDR3 region has 14 residues. As DNA, the CDR3 is TGTGCCAGTAGGACAGGGGGCAGCAATCAGCCCCAGCATTTT. It yields the protein CASRTGGSNQPQHF.

This sequence joins TRBV6-5 and TRBJ2-7, with TRBD1 matching 12 bases. V was pared by 7 bases and J by 6 bases, with 7 bases of the junction left unmatched. This CDR3 is built from 14 residues. Germline CDR1 reads MNHEY; CDR2 reads SVGAGI. Here the CDR3 reads CASNIGDRGPEQYF. The CDR3 DNA sequence: TGTGCCAGCAATATTGGGGACAGGGGGCCCGAGCAGTACTTC.

This clone has more than one count but fewer than ten. The rearrangement joins TRBV29-1 to TRBJ2-5, with D unresolved. This CDR3 region has 10 residues. Looked up from germline, CDR1 is SQVTM and CDR2 is ANQGSEA. V gave up 7 bases and J gave up 1 base, with 4 bases separating them. The DNA of the CDR3 is TGCAGCGGGGCCCAAGAGACCCAGTACTTC. This encodes CSGAQETQYF.

This chain links TRBV4-3 with TRBJ1-2, with 10 bases identical to TRBD1. The CDR3 consists of 17 residues. In germline, CDR1 is LGHNA, CDR2 YSLEER. Germline trimming cut 2 bases from V and 2 bases from J; bases unmatched to any gene: 8. The CDR3 bases are TGCGCCAGCAGCCAATCTCCTGAGACAGGGGGCAACTATGGCTACACCTTC. This gives the protein CASSQSPETGGNYGYTF.

V usage is TRBV9 and J usage is TRBJ1-3, with unresolved D. From germline, CDR1 is SGDLS and CDR2 YYNGEE. The CDR3 has 16 residues. V was shortened by 2 bases and J by 0 bases, with 12 bases between the two germline ends. As DNA, the CDR3 is TGTGCCAGCAGCGTTACCGGGGTGAGCTCTGGAAACACCATATATTTT. Translating gives CASSVTGVSSGNTIYF.

The chain employs TRBV19 and TRBJ1-2; D remains ambiguous. Trimming stripped 1 base from V and 4 bases from J, with 13 bases between. Per germline, CDR1 LNHDA and CDR2 SQIVND (reference sequence). The CDR3 loop spans 15 amino acids. The CDR3 DNA reads TGTGCCAGTAGTATAGGCGTTGCCGAAGTCTATGGCTACACCTTC. This codes for CASSIGVAEVYGYTF.

The chain has TRBV18 and TRBJ1-4, with D possibly TRBD1 on 5 matching bases. From germline, CDR1 is KGHSH and CDR2 LQKENI. The CDR3 loop spans 15 amino acids. V was clipped by 4 bases and J by 7 bases, with 16 bases between them. CDR3 sequence (DNA): TGTGCCAGCTCACTTTGGACACCCGATGGTGAAAAACTGTTTTTT. This encodes CASSLWTPDGEKLFF.

V is TRBV9 and J is TRBJ1-2, with 9 bases that match TRBD1. The CDR3 is made up of 17 amino acids. After removal of 4 bases from V and 7 bases from J, the junction contained 17 bases not matched to a gene. Germline V lookup: CDR1 SGDLS, CDR2 YYNGEE. The CDR3 region has the DNA TGTGCCAGCAGCCCAACCGGGACAGGGCGGACTGAGGGTGGCTACACCTTC. Its protein product is CASSPTGTGRTEGGYTF.

This chain links TRBV4-1 with TRBJ1-1; TRBD1 agrees at 12 bases. The V and J ends lost 4 bases and 5 bases, in that order; junction bases with no gene match: 11. Germline CDR1 is MGHRA and CDR2 is YSYEKL. CDR3 length: 17 residues. The CDR3 DNA sequence: TGCGCCAGCAGCCCGACCGGGACAGGGGGCCGCGGAACTGAAGCTTTCTTT. It yields the protein CASSPTGTGGRGTEAFF.

This clone has just a few counts. V gene TRBV30 combines with J gene TRBJ2-3, with D possibly TRBD1 on 5 matching bases. V was clipped by 0 bases and J by 1 base, with 5 bases between them. This CDR3 contains 13 residues. The germline gives CDR1 GTSNPN, CDR2 SVGIG (reference sequence). For the CDR3, the DNA is TGTGCCTGGAGTGTACAGGGCACAGATACGCAGTATTTT. It specifies CAWSVQGTDTQYF.

The gene calls are TRBV14 and TRBJ2-5, with TRBD2 matching 15 bases. This CDR3 contains 16 residues. V lost 3 bases and J lost 4; bases outside the gene matches: 3. The germline CDR1 and CDR2 sequences are SGHDN and FVKESK. Here the CDR3 reads CASSHLGLAGGETQYF. The DNA for the CDR3 is TGTGCCAGCAGCCACTTGGGACTAGCGGGGGGAGAGACCCAGTACTTC.

This chain uses TRBV29-1 with TRBJ2-3, with D possibly being TRBD2 (5 bases). V lost 0 bases and J lost 0, with 13 bases in between. There are 16 residues in the CDR3. In germline, CDR1 is SQVTM, CDR2 ANQGSEA. In DNA, the CDR3 is TGCAGCGTTGAAGATATTCTTACGGGAAGCACAGATACGCAGTATTTT. It translates to CSVEDILTGSTDTQYF.

This clone was seen only a few times. V gene TRBV10-3 combines with J gene TRBJ1-2, with 8 bases fitting TRBD1. V lost 0 bases, J lost 7 bases, and 1 base stayed unmatched. The CDR3 has 13 residues. Looked up from germline, CDR1 is ENHRY and CDR2 is SYGVKD. The CDR3 sequence: CAISESGTGGYTF. In DNA form, the CDR3 reads TGTGCCATCAGTGAGTCGGGGACAGGTGGCTACACCTTC.

In this sample, this clone turned up a few times. The chain carries TRBV28 and TRBJ1-2; D is undetermined. Germline V gene lookup returns CDR1 MDHEN and CDR2 SYDVKM. CDR3 length equals 14 residues. Trimming left V 2 bases short and J 4 bases short, with 11 bases between. Here the CDR3 reads CASSLGVRGYGYTF. The DNA for the CDR3 is TGTGCCAGCAGTTTAGGAGTTCGTGGCTATGGCTACACCTTC.

CDR3 DNA: TGCGCCAGCAGCCCACAGGGGCAGAACACTGAAGCTTTCTTT. The encoded protein is CASSPQGQNTEAFF. This chain connects TRBV5-1 to TRBJ1-1; 7 bases fit TRBD1. Germline values: CDR1 SGHRS, CDR2 YFSETQ. The CDR3 spans 14 residues. Trimming removed 4 bases from V and 1 base from J; junction bases left unmatched: 4. The whole variable domain, remainder taken from reference TRBV5-1 and TRBJ1-1, is KAGVTQTPRYLIKTRGQQVTLSCSPISGHRSVSWYQQTPGQGLQFLFEYFSETQRNKGNFPGRFSGRQFSNSRSEMNVSTLELGDSALYLCASSPQGQNTEAFFGQGTRLTVV.

CDR3 nucleotides: TGTGCCAGCACCTCCGGGGGGTTAGGTGGCTACACCTTC. This encodes CASTSGGLGGYTF. The gene calls are TRBV3-1 (or the pseudogene TRBV3-2) and TRBJ1-2, with D perhaps TRBD1 (5 bases). The CDR3 consists of 13 residues. The V gene lost 7 bases and the J gene lost 7 bases, with 16 bases spanning the gap. Germline CDR1 LGHDT, CDR2 YNNKEL (reference sequence).

The chain couples TRBV3-1 (or the pseudogene TRBV3-2) to TRBJ2-5; D gene uncertain. Trimming removed 1 base at V and 7 bases at J, with 10 bases between. From germline, CDR1 is LGHDT and CDR2 YNNKEL (reference sequence). The CDR3 has 13 residues. In nucleotides, the CDR3 is TGTGCCAGCAGCCAAGTCTCAGGATGGACCCAGTACTTC. Translating it yields CASSQVSGWTQYF.

This chain uses TRBV15 with TRBJ2-7; D may be TRBD1 (6 bases). Germline V CDR1 and CDR2: LNHNV, YYDKDF (reference sequence). This CDR3 region has 12 residues. Between the trimmed V and J ends, which lost 4 bases and 6 bases, there was a span of 10 bases. The CDR3 bases are TGTGCCACCAGCATTACAGGGTTCGAGCAGTACTTC. This translates into CATSITGFEQYF.

The chain employs TRBV19 and TRBJ2-2; the match to TRBD1 covers 8 bases. This CDR3 comprises 16 residues. The junction had 7 bases not matched to a gene; V was cut back by 3 bases and J by 4 bases. The germline CDR1 and CDR2 sequences are LNHDA and SQIVND (reference sequence). The CDR3 region is CASSMTGEVGTGELFF. In nucleotides, the CDR3 is TGTGCCAGTAGTATGACAGGGGAGGTAGGCACCGGGGAGCTGTTTTTT.

V gene TRBV19 combines with J gene TRBJ2-2; 10 nucleotides match TRBD1. J lost 3 bases, V lost 6 bases, and 13 bases had no gene match. The CDR3 covers 18 residues. Per germline, CDR1 LNHDA and CDR2 SQIVND (reference sequence). This CDR3 is CASSLLGRGQGYTGELFF. In DNA form, the CDR3 reads TGTGCCAGTAGCCTACTGGGCCGGGGACAGGGGTACACCGGGGAGCTGTTTTTT.

The V call is TRBV7-2, the J call TRBJ1-6, with D maybe TRBD1 (5 bases). V lost 5 bases and J 9 bases, leaving 17 bases between the germline ends. Germline V gives CDR1 SGHTA, CDR2 FQGNSA. The CDR3 is 15 residues long. CDR3 residues: CASSRGREASSPLHF. The CDR3 nucleotides read TGTGCCAGCAGCCGCGGCAGGGAAGCGTCTTCACCCCTCCACTTT.

In this sample, this clone turned up once. The V gene is TRBV6-2 or TRBV6-3, the J gene TRBJ1-4, with a weak D call TRBD1 (5 bases). CDR3 length: 15 residues. Germline V CDR1 and CDR2: MNHEY, SVGEGT. Between the trimmed V and J ends, which lost 3 bases and 6 bases, there was a span of 14 bases. This CDR3 reads CASSYEGLSHEKLFF. CDR3 nucleotide sequence: TGTGCCAGCAGTTATGAGGGACTGAGCCATGAAAAACTGTTTTTT.